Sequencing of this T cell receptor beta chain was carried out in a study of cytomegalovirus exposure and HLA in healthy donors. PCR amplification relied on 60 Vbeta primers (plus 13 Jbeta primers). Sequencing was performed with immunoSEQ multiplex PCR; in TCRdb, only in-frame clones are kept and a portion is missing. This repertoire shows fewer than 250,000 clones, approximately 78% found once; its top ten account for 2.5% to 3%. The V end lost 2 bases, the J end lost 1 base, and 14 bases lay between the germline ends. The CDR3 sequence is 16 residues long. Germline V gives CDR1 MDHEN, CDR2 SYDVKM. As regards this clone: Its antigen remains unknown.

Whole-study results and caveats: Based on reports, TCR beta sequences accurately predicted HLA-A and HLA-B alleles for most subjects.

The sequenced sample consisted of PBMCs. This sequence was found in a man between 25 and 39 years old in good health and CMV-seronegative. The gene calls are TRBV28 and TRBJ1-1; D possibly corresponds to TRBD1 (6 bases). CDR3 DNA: TGTGCCAGCAGTTTAGGGGGGGGCAGGGAGAACACTGAAGCTTTCTTT. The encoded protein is CASSLGGGRENTEAFF.